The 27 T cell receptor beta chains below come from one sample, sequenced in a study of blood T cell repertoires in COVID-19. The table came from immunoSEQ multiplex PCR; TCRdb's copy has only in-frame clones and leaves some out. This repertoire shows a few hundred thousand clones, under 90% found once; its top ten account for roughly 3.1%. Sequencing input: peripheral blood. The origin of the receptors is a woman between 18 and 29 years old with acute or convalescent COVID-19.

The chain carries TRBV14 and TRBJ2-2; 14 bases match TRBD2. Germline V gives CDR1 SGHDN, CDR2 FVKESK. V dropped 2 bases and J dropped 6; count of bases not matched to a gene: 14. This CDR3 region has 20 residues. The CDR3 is CASSQNPGLAGERGSGELFF. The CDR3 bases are TGTGCCAGCAGCCAAAACCCGGGACTAGCGGGGGAACGGGGTTCCGGGGAGCTGTTTTTT.

The CDR3, as DNA: TGTGCCAGCAGTTACCAGGGGATTAGCGGGGCCACCTACGAGCAGTACTTC. Translated, it gives CASSYQGISGATYEQYF. The V gene is TRBV6-7, the J gene TRBJ2-7, with 8 bases that match TRBD2. TRBV6-7 is identified as an open reading frame with a role that is uncertain. The CDR3 is 17 residues long. Losses at the gene ends were 2 bases for V and 2 bases for J; bases not matched to a gene: 11.

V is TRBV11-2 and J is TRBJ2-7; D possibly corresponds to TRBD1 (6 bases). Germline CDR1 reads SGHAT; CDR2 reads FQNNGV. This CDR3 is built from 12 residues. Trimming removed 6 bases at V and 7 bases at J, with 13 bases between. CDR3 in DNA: TGTGCCAGCAGGGGTGGGGGCAAAGAGCAGTACTTC. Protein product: CASRGGGKEQYF. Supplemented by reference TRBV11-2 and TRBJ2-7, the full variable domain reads EAGVAQSPRYKIIEKRQSVAFWCNPISGHATLYWYQQILGQGPKLLIQFQNNGVVDDSQLPKDRFSAERLKGVDSTLKIQPAKLEDSAVYLCASRGGGKEQYFGPGTRLTVT.

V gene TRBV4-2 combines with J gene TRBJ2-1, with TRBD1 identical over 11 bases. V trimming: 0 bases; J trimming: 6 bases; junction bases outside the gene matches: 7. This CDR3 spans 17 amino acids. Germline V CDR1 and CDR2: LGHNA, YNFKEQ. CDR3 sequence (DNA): TGTGCCAGCAGCCAAGATGTAGGGACAGGGGGTAGCAATGAGCAGTTCTTC. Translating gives CASSQDVGTGGSNEQFF.

The CDR3, as DNA: TGTGCCAGCAGCTTAAACTTGGGGACAGGAGTGTACCAAGAGACCCAGTACTTC. Its translation is CASSLNLGTGVYQETQYF. The chain recombines TRBV11-2 with TRBJ2-5; 8 bases agree with TRBD1. The ends lost 2 bases at V and 0 bases at J; junction bases unmatched: 11. The length of the CDR3 is 18 residues. CDR1 SGHAT and CDR2 FQNNGV come from the germline V gene.

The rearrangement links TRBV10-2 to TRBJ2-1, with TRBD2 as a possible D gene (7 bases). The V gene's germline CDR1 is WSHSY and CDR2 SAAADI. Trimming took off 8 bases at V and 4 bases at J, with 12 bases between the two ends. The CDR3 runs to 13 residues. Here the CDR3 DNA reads TGCGCCAGCGGAGGGGGAGGGTACAATGAGCAGTTCTTC. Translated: CASGGGGYNEQFF.

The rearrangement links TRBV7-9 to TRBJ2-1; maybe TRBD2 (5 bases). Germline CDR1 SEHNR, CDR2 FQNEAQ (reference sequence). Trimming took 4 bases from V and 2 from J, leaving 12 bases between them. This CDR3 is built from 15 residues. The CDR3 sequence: CASSSSGVPYNEQFF. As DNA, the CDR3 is TGTGCCAGCAGCTCGTCCGGGGTCCCCTACAATGAGCAGTTCTTC.

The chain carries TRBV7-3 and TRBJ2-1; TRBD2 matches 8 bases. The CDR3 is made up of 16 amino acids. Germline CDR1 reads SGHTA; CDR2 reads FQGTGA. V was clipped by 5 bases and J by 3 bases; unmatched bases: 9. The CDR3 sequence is CASSPQGAGVYNEQFF. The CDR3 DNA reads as TGTGCCAGCAGCCCCCAGGGAGCGGGAGTCTACAATGAGCAGTTCTTC.

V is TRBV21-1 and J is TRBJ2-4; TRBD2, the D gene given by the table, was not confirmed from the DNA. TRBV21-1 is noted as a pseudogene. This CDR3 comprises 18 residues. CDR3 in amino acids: CASSKVLRSGGPRPIQYF. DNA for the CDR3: TGTGCCAGCAGCAAAGTTCTAAGGAGCGGGGGTCCGCGGCCCATTCAGTACTTC.

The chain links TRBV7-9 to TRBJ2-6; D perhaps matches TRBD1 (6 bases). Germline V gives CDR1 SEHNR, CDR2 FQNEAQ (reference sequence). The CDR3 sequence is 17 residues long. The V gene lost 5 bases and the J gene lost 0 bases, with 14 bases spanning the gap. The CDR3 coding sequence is TGTGCCAGCAGCATCCCCGGACAGCTCTCTGGGGCCAACGTCCTGACTTTC. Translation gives CASSIPGQLSGANVLTF.

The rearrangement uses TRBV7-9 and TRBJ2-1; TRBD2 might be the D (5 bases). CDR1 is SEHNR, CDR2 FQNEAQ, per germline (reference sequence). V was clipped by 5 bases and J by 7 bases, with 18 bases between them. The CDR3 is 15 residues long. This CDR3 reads CASSLYEGVRNEQFF. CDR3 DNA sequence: TGTGCCAGCAGCCTTTATGAGGGTGTTAGAAATGAGCAGTTCTTC.

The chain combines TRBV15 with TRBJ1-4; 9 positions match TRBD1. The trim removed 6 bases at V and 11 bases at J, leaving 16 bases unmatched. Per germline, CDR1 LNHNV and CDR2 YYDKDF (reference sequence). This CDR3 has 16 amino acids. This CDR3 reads CATRENGRDREWKLFF. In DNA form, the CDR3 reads TGTGCCACCAGGGAAAATGGCCGGGACAGGGAGTGGAAACTGTTTTTT.

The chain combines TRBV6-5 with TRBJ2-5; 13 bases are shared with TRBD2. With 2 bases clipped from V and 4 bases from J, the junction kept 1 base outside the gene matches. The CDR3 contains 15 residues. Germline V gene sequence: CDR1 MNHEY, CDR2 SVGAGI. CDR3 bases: TGTGCCAGCAGTTACGGACTAGCGGGAGTAGAGACCCAGTACTTC. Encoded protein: CASSYGLAGVETQYF.

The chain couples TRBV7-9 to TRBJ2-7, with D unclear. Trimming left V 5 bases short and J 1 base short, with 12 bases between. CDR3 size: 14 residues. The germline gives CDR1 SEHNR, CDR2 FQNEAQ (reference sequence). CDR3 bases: TGTGCCAGCAGCCTGCAGACTCTTTCCTACGAGCAGTACTTC. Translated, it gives CASSLQTLSYEQYF.

CDR3 amino acids: CASSPKRPGQGSGNTIYF. DNA of the CDR3: TGTGCCAGCAGTCCAAAAAGGCCGGGACAGGGCTCTGGAAACACCATATATTTT. The chain recombines TRBV6-6 with TRBJ1-3; 9 bases map to TRBD1. Germline V CDR1 and CDR2: MNHNY, SVGAGI (reference sequence). CDR3 size: 18 residues. V was clipped by 5 bases and J by 0 bases; unmatched bases: 11.

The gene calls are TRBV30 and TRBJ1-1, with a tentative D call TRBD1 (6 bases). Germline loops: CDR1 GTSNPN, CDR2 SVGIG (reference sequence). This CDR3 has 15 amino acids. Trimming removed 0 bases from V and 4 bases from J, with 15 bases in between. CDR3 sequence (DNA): TGTGCCTGGAGTGTACAAGGGGGTTCGCTCACTGAAGCTTTCTTT. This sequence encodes CAWSVQGGSLTEAFF.

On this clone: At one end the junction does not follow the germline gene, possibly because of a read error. The CDR3 nucleotides read TGTGCCAGCACCTTAGGGAGGGCGGGGAGAAGGAACCCCTACGAGCAGTACTTC. Translation: CASTLGRAGRRNPYEQYF. The V gene is TRBV7-2, the J gene TRBJ2-7; 7 bases agree with TRBD2. The length of the CDR3 is 18 residues. Germline CDR1 is SGHTA and CDR2 is FQGNSA.

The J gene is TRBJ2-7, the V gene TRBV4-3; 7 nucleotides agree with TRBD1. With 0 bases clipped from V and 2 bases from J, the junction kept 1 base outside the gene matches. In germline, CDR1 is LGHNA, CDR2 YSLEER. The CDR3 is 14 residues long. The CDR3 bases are TGCGCCAGCAGCCAAGAGACAGGGCCCTACGAGCAGTACTTC. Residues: CASSQETGPYEQYF.

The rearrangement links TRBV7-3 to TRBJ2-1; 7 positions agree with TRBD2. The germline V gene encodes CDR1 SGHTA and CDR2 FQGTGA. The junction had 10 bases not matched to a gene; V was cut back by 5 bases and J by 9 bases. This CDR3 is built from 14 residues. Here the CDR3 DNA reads TGTGCCAGCAGCCCCAGCGGGGAGGACGGTGAGCAGTTCTTC. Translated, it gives CASSPSGEDGEQFF.

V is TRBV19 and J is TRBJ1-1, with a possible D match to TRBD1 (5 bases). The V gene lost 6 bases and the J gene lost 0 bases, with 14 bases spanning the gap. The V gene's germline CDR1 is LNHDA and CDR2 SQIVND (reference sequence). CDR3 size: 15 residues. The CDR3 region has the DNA TGTGCCAGTAGATCCCCCGGGACTATGAACACTGAAGCTTTCTTT. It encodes CASRSPGTMNTEAFF.

The CDR3 here is CASSSFAGGETQYF. In DNA form, the CDR3 reads TGTGCCAGCAGCTCCTTCGCGGGGGGGGAGACCCAGTACTTC. The chain joins TRBV27 to TRBJ2-5; 9 nucleotides align to TRBD2. The CDR3 has 14 amino acids. Trimming cost V 6 bases and J 5 bases; bases outside gene matches: 7. Germline CDR1 MNHEY, CDR2 SMNVEV (reference sequence).

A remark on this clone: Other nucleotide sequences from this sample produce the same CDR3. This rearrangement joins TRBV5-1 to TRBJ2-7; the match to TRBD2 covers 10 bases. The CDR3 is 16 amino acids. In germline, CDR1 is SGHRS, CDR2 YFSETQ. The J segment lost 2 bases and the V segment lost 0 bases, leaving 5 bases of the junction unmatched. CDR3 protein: CASSLALAGVPYEQYF. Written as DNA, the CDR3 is TGCGCCAGCAGCTTGGCTCTAGCGGGGGTTCCCTACGAGCAGTACTTC. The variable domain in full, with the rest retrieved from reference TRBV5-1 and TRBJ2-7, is KAGVTQTPRYLIKTRGQQVTLSCSPISGHRSVSWYQQTPGQGLQFLFEYFSETQRNKGNFPGRFSGRQFSNSRSEMNVSTLELGDSALYLCASSLALAGVPYEQYFGPGTRLTVT.

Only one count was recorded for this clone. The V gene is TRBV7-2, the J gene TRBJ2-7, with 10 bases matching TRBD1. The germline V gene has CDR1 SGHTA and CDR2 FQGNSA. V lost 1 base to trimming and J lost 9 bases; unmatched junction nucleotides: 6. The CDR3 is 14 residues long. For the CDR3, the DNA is TGTGCCAGCAGCTTAGGGACAGGGGGTGGTGCGCAGTACTTC. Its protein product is CASSLGTGGGAQYF.

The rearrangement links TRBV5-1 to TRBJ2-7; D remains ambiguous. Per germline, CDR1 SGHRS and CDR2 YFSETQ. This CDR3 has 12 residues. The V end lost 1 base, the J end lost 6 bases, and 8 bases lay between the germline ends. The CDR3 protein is CASSLNPGEQYF. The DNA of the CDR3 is TGCGCCAGCAGCTTGAACCCCGGCGAGCAGTACTTC.

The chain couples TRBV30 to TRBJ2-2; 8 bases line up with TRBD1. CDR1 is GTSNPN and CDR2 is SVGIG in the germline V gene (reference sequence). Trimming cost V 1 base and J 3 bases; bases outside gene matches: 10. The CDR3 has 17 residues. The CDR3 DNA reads TGTGCCTGGAGTGGCCTTAACAGGGGGTGGTACACCGGGGAGCTGTTTTTT. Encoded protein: CAWSGLNRGWYTGELFF.

CDR3 region: CASSFRGGTEAFF. The CDR3 nucleotides are TGTGCCAGCAGCTTCCGGGGGGGTACTGAAGCTTTCTTT. V usage is TRBV7-2 and J usage is TRBJ1-1; a possible D gene is TRBD1 (5 bases). The CDR3 consists of 13 residues. V was cut by 3 bases and J by 5 bases, with 10 bases left in between. CDR1 and CDR2 (germline): SGHTA, FQGNSA.

The CDR3 is CASSQGQGKTNTGELFF. The CDR3 DNA sequence: TGCGCCAGCAGCCAGGGACAGGGAAAGACGAACACCGGGGAGCTGTTTTTT. The gene calls are TRBV4-1 and TRBJ2-2; 9 bases align to TRBD1. This CDR3 is built from 17 residues. Germline V gene sequence: CDR1 MGHRA, CDR2 YSYEKL. The V segment lost 3 bases and the J segment 0 bases; nucleotides outside the gene matches: 5.